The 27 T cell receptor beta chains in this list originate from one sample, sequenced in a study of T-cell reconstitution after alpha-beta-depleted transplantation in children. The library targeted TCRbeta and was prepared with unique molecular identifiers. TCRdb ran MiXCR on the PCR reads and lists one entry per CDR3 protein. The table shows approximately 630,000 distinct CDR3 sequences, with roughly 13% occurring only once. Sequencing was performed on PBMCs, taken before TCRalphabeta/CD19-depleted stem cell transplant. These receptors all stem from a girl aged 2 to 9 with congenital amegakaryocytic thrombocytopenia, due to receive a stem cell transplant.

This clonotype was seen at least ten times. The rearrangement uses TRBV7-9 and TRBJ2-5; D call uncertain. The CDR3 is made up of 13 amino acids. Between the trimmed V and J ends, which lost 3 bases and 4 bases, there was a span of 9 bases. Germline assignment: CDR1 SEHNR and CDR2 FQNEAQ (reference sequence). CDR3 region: CASSFLYGETQYF. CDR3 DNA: TGTGCCAGCAGCTTTTTATATGGAGAGACCCAGTACTTC.

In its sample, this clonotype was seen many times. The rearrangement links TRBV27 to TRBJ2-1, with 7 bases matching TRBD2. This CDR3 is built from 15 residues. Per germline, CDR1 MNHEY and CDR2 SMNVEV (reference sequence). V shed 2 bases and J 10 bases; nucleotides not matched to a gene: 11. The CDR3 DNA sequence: TGTGCCAGCAGTTTACTAGCGGAGCTACAATGGGAGCAGTTCTTC. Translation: CASSLLAELQWEQFF.

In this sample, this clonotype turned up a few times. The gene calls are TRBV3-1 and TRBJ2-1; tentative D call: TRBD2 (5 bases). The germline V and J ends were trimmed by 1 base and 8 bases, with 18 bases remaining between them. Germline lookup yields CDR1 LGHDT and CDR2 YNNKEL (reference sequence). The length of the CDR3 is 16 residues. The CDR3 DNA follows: TGTGCCAGCAGCCAAGCGTTAACTAGTTTTGGGGATGAGCAGTTCTTC. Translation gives CASSQALTSFGDEQFF.

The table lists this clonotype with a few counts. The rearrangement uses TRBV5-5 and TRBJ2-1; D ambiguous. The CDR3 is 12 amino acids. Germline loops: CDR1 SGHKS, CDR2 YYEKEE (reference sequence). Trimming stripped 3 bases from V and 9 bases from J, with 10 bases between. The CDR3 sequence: CASSSRQFEQFF. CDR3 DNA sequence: TGTGCCAGCAGCTCGCGACAATTTGAGCAGTTCTTC.

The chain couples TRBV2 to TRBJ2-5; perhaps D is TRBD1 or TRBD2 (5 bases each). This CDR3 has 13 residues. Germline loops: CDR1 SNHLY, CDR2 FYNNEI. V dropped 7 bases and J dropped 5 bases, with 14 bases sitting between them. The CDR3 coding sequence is TGTGCCAGCATGCGGGTCGAGGGGGAGACCCAGTACTTC. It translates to CASMRVEGETQYF.

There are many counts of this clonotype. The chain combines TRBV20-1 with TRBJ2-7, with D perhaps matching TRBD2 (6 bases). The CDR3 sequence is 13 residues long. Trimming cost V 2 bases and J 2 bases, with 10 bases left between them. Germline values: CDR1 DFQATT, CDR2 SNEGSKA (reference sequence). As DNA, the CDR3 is TGCAGTGCTAGAACGGGAGCTACCTACGAGCAGTACTTC. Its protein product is CSARTGATYEQYF.

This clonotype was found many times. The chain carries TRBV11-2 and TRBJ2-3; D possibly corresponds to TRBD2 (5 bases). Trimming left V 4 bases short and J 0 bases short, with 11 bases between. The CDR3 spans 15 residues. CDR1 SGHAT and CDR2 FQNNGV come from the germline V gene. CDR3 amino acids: CASSSNGLSTDTQYF. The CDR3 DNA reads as TGTGCCAGCAGCTCCAACGGACTGAGCACAGATACGCAGTATTTT.

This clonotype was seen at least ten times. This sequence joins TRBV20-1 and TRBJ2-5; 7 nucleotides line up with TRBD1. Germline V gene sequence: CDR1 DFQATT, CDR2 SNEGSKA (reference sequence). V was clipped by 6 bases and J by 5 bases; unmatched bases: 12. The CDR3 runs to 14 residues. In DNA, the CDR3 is TGCAGTGCCCGCCGAGACAGGGATCCGGAGACCCAGTACTTC. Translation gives CSARRDRDPETQYF.

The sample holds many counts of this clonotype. In DNA form, the CDR3 reads TGTGCCACGGCTTTGGAAGTAACAGATACGCAGTATTTT. This translates into CATALEVTDTQYF. The chain carries TRBV12-3 or TRBV12-4 and TRBJ2-3; D is ambiguous. The CDR3 length is 13 residues. The germline V and J ends were trimmed by 10 bases and 3 bases, with 14 bases remaining between them.

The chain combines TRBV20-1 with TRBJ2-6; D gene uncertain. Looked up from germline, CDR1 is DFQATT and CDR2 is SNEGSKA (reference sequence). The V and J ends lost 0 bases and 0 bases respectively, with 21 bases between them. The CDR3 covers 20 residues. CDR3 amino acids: CSARDLGSNPRNSGANVLTF. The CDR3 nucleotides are TGCAGTGCTAGAGATCTGGGTTCAAACCCCAGGAACTCTGGGGCCAACGTCCTGACTTTC.

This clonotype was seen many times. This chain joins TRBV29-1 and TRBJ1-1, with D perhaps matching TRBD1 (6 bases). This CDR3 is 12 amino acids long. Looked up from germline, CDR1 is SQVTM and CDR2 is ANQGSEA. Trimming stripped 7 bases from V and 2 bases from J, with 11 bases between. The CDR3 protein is CSGGQLNTEAFF. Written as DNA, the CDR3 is TGCAGCGGTGGACAGTTAAACACTGAAGCTTTCTTT.

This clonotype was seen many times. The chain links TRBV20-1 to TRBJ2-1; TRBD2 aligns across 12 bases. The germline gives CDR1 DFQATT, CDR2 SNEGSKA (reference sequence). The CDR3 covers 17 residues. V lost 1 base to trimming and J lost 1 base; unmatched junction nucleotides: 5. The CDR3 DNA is TGCAGTGCTAGAGGACTAGCGGGAGAAGGATCCTACAATGAGCAGTTCTTC. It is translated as CSARGLAGEGSYNEQFF.

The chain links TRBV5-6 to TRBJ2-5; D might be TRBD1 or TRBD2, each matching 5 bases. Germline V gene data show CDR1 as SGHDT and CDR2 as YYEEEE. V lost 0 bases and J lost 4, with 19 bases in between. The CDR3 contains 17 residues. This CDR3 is CASSLGGGWTKIETQYF. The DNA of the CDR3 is TGTGCCAGCAGCTTGGGTGGGGGATGGACAAAGATAGAGACCCAGTACTTC. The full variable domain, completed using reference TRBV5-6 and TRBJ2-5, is DAGVTQSPTHLIKTRGQQVTLRCSPKSGHDTVSWYQQALGQGPQFIFQYYEEEERQRGNFPDRFSGHQFPNYSSELNVNALLLGDSALYLCASSLGGGWTKIETQYFGPGTRLLVL.

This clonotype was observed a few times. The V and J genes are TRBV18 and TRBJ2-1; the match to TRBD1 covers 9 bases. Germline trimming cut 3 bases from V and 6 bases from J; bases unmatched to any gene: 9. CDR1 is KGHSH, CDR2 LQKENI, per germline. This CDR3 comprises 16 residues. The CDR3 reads CASSPPNRDRANEQFF. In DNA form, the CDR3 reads TGTGCCAGCTCACCCCCTAACCGGGACAGGGCCAATGAGCAGTTCTTC.

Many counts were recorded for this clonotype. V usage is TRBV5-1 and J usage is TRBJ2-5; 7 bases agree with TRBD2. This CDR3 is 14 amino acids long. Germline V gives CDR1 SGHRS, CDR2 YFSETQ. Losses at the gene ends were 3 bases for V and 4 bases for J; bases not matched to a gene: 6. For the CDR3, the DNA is TGCGCCAGCAGCTCAGGACTAGGTGGAGAGACCCAGTACTTC. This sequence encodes CASSSGLGGETQYF.

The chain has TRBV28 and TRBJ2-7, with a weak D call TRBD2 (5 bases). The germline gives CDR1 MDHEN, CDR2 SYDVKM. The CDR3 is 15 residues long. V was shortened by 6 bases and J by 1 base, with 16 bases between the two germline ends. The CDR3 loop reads CASRPGRGRSYEQYF. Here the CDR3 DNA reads TGTGCCAGCAGACCCGGTCGGGGTAGGTCCTACGAGCAGTACTTC.

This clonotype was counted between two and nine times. The CDR3 region has the DNA TGCGCCAGCAGCCAAGCAGGCGACCCGGGCTACGAGCAGTACTTC. It encodes CASSQAGDPGYEQYF. This sequence joins TRBV4-1 and TRBJ2-7; unclear D gene. The germline V gene has CDR1 MGHRA and CDR2 YSYEKL. This CDR3 comprises 15 residues. Between the trimmed V and J ends, which lost 1 base and 3 bases, there was a span of 13 bases.

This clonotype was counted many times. CDR3 in amino acids: CASSEYIGETQYF. DNA of the CDR3: TGTGCCAGCAGTGAATATATCGGGGAGACCCAGTACTTC. The chain couples TRBV25-1 to TRBJ2-5; D is unresolved. V lost 0 bases and J lost 5, with 7 bases in between. There are 13 residues in the CDR3. CDR1 is MGHDK, CDR2 SYGVNS, per germline. Complete variable domain (other parts from reference TRBV25-1 and TRBJ2-5): EADIYQTPRYLVIGTGKKITLECSQTMGHDKMYWYQQDPGMELHLIHYSYGVNSTEKGDLSSESTVSRIRTEHFPLTLESARPSHTSQYLCASSEYIGETQYFGPGTRLLVL.

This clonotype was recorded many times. This CDR3 reads CSAVRTGTYEQYF. Here the CDR3 DNA reads TGCAGCGCCGTCAGGACGGGGACCTACGAGCAGTACTTC. V is TRBV29-1 and J is TRBJ2-7; a possible D gene is TRBD2 (5 bases). The CDR3 has 13 amino acids. V was pared by 7 bases and J by 2 bases, with 15 bases between. Per germline, CDR1 SQVTM and CDR2 ANQGSEA.

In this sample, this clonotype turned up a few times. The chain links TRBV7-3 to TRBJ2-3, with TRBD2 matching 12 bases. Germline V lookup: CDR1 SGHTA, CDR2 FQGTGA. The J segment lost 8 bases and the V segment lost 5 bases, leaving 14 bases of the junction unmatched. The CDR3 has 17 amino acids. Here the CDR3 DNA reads TGTGCCAGCAGCAGACAGCCTAGCGGGAGGGCCGAGGGTACGCAGTATTTT. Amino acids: CASSRQPSGRAEGTQYF.

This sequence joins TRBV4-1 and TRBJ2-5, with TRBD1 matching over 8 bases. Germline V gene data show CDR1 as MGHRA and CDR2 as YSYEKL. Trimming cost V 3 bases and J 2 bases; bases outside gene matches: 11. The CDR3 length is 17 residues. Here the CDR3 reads CASSQGPGQEVQETQYF. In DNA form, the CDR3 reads TGCGCCAGCAGCCAGGGGCCGGGACAGGAGGTACAAGAGACCCAGTACTTC.

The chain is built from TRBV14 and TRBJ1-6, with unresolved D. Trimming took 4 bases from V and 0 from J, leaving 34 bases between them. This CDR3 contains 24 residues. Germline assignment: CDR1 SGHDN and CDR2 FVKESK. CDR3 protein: CASSPLRPLLETVSTSSYNSPLHF. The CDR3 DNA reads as TGTGCCAGCAGCCCCCTTAGACCCTTATTGGAGACGGTTTCCACTAGCTCCTATAATTCACCCCTCCACTTT. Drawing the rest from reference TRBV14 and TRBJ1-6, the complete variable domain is EAGVTQFPSHSVIEKGQTVTLRCDPISGHDNLYWYRRVMGKEIKFLLHFVKESKQDESGMPNNRFLAERTGGTYSTLKVQPAELEDSGVYFCASSPLRPLLETVSTSSYNSPLHFGNGTRLTVT.

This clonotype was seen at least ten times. The CDR3 DNA reads TGTGCCAGCAGCTTAGACGGTCCGGGTGAAATCGATGAGCAGTTCTTC. Protein: CASSLDGPGEIDEQFF. The V gene is TRBV7-3, the J gene TRBJ2-1, with no clear D. Germline CDR1 SGHTA, CDR2 FQGTGA. The CDR3 contains 16 residues. Trimming took off 2 bases at V and 8 bases at J, with 19 bases between the two ends. Complete variable domain (other parts from reference TRBV7-3 and TRBJ2-1): GAGVSQTPSNKVTEKGKYVELRCDPISGHTALYWYRQSLGQGPEFLIYFQGTGAADDSGLPNDRFFAVRPEGSVSTLKIQRTERGDSAVYLCASSLDGPGEIDEQFFGPGTRLTVL.

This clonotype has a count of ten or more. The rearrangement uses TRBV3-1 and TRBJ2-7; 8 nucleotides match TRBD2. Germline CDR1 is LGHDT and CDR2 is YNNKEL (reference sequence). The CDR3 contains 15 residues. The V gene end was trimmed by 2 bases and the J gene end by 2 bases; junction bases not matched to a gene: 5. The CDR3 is CASSQFTSGTYEQYF. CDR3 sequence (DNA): TGTGCCAGCAGCCAATTTACTAGCGGAACCTACGAGCAGTACTTC.

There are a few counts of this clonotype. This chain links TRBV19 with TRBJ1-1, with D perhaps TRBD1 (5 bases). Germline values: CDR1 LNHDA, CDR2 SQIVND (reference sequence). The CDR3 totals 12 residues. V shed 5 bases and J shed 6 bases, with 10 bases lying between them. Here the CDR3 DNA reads TGTGCCAGTAGTCCAGGGATCTCTGAAGCTTTCTTT. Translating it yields CASSPGISEAFF.

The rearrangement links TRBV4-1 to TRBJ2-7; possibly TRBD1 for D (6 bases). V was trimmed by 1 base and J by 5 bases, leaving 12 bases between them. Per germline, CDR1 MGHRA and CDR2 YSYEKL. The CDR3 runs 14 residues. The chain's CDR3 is CASSQVMGHHEQYF. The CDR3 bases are TGCGCCAGCAGCCAAGTGATGGGACACCACGAGCAGTACTTC.

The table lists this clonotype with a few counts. CDR3 protein: CASSPPDPTDTQYF. The DNA of the CDR3 is TGTGCCAGCAGCCCTCCGGACCCCACAGATACGCAGTATTTT. The chain employs TRBV3-1 and TRBJ2-3; the D is unclear. Trimming shortened V by 4 bases and J by 2 bases, and 10 bases separated the two germline ends. Germline V CDR1 and CDR2: LGHDT, YNNKEL (reference sequence). The CDR3 is 14 amino acids.